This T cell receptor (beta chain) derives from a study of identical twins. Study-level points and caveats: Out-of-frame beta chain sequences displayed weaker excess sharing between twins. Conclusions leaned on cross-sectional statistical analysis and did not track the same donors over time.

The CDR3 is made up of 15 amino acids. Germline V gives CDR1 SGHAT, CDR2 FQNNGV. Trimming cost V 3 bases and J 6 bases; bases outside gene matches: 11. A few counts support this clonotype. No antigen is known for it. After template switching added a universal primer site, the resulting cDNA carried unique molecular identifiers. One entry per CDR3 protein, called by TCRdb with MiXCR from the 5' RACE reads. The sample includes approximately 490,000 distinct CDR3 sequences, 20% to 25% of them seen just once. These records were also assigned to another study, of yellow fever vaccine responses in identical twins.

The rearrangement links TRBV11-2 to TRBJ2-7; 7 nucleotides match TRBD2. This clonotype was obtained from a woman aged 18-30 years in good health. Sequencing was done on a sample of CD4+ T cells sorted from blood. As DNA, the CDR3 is TGTGCCAGCAGCTTTCGACTAGCCTCAATCTCCGAGCAGTACTTC. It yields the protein CASSFRLASISEQYF.